This T cell receptor beta chain derives from a study of cytomegalovirus exposure and HLA in healthy donors. Study overall: About 84% of a few hundred genotyped donors fell in the Caucasian-associated ancestry cluster. Study-wide findings and caveats: Most sequenced TCRs were rare (though some public TCRs occurred in many donors). Associated with HLA alleles at 0.05 false discovery rate in a later analysis were 16,951 TCR beta sequences. Serostatus for CMV was the only available immune exposure information.

This clone showed up just a few times. Its antigen is currently unknown. Trimming took 3 bases from V and 6 from J; bases not matched to a gene: 7. Germline lookup yields CDR1 MGHDK and CDR2 SYGVNS. This CDR3 region has 15 residues. In the PCR, 60 Vbeta and 13 Jbeta primers were used. Assay used: immunoSEQ multiplex PCR; TCRdb lists only in-frame clones, some missing. The sample consists of about 130,000 clones, 60% to 80% of them appearing once. What was sequenced was PBMCs. This sequence joins TRBV25-1 and TRBJ2-2, with 7 bases identical to TRBD1. The sequence derives from a male donor in good health and CMV-seronegative. CDR3 in amino acids: CASSEGQTTAGELFF. The CDR3 DNA reads TGTGCCAGCAGTGAGGGACAGACCACGGCCGGGGAGCTGTTTTTT.